The entry below describes one TCR beta chain. The antigen is not known. Trimming at V came to 5 bases and at J to 5 bases, leaving 3 bases not matched to a gene. The CDR3 runs 13 residues. The V gene's germline CDR1 is SGHAT and CDR2 FQDESV (reference sequence). These data originate in a study of CD8 T cells in ankylosing spondylitis. Study conclusions and caveats: Ankylosing spondylitis blood appeared to be characterized by a TCR beta motif of eight highly homologous variants. Matched synovial fluid from ankylosing spondylitis patients was reported to be enriched for disease-linked clones. Relatively rare in peripheral blood, disease-linked clones were also CD8+.

TCRdb reprocessed the 5' RACE reads with MiXCR, giving one entry per CDR3 protein. Here the sample spans under 850,000 distinct CDR3 sequences, around a fifth being singletons. J is TRBJ1-5 and V is TRBV11-1, with TRBD1 matching 7 bases. Material for sequencing was blood, either unsorted or a sorted T cell fraction (not recorded which). The receptor was isolated from a male donor with ankylosing spondylitis. CDR3 nucleotides: TGTGCCAGCAGCGCAACAGGGGATCAGCCCCAGCATTTT. It codes for CASSATGDQPQHF.